This T cell receptor (beta chain) was sequenced for a study of cytomegalovirus exposure and HLA in healthy donors. PCR employed 60 Vbeta and 13 Jbeta primers. Profiling relied on immunoSEQ multiplex PCR, and the TCRdb table lists in-frame clones only, not all of them. The sample carries fewer than 75,000 clones, about 81% recorded once. Germline V gene data show CDR1 as KGHSH and CDR2 as LQKENI. This CDR3 spans 13 amino acids. V was cut by 3 bases and J by 7 bases, with 12 bases left in between. The chain uses TRBV18 and TRBJ1-2, with a possible D match to TRBD1 (6 bases). The origin of this receptor is an older man in good health and CMV-seronegative. The sequenced sample was PBMCs. This chain's CDR3 is CASSPNRVRGYTF. As DNA, the CDR3 is TGTGCCAGCTCACCTAACAGGGTTCGTGGCTACACCTTC.